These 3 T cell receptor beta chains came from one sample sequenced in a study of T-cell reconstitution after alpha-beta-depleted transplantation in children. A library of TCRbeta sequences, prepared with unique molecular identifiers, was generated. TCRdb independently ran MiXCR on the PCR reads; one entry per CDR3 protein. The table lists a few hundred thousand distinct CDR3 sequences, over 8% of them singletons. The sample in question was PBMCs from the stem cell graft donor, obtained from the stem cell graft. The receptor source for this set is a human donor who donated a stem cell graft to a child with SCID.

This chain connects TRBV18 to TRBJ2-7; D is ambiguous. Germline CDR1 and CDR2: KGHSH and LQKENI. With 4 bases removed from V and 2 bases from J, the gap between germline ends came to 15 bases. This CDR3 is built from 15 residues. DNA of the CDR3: TGTGCCAGCTCACTAGGATCAACGACTCCCTACGAGCAGTACTTC. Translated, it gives CASSLGSTTPYEQYF.

CDR3 residues: CASSQRRGDEQFF. In DNA, the CDR3 is TGCGCCAGCAGCCAAAGAAGGGGGGATGAGCAGTTCTTC. The J gene is TRBJ2-1, the V gene TRBV4-1; D might be TRBD1 or TRBD2, each matching 6 bases. CDR1 and CDR2 (germline): MGHRA, YSYEKL. The CDR3 covers 13 residues. Trimming shortened V by 2 bases and J by 8 bases, and 10 bases separated the two germline ends.

The CDR3 loop is CASSTDSTAYNEQFF. The CDR3 nucleotides are TGTGCCAGCAGCACCGACTCGACAGCATACAATGAGCAGTTCTTC. This chain uses TRBV7-9 with TRBJ2-1; a weak D match, TRBD1 (5 bases). Looked up from germline, CDR1 is SEHNR and CDR2 is FQNEAQ (reference sequence). The CDR3 is 15 amino acids. Between the trimmed V and J ends, which lost 5 bases and 4 bases, there was a span of 15 bases.